The sequence of this T cell receptor (beta chain) was determined in a study of blood T cell repertoires in COVID-19. This clone has only one observation. Study members were between roughly 18 and 90 years old and lived in about two dozen US regions. The recovered donors of Cohort 3 showed two negative PCRs, clearance, or symptom resolution. Losses at the gene ends were 7 bases for V and 10 bases for J; bases not matched to a gene: 11. The CDR3 length is 14 residues. Germline V gives CDR1 MNHEY, CDR2 SVGAGI. The table came from immunoSEQ multiplex PCR; TCRdb's copy has only in-frame clones and leaves some out. The table includes around 250,000 clones, about 88% detected once.

The TCR was taken from a woman aged 45-65 years who had recovered from COVID-19. This chain links TRBV6-5 with TRBJ2-1; 9 nucleotides match TRBD2. Sequenced input: PBMCs or T cells enriched from blood (not recorded which). CDR3 loop: CASKTLAGLVEQFF. CDR3 nucleotides: TGTGCCAGCAAGACCCTAGCGGGATTGGTGGAGCAGTTCTTC.